This is a list of T cell receptor beta chains from one sample in a study of blood T cells in healthy people across ages. Each CDR3 protein gets one entry after TCRdb re-called the 5' RACE reads with MiXCR. The table shows 1.5 million to 2 million distinct CDR3 sequences, with 28% occurring only once. The source material was blood. Receptors originate from a woman aged 25 to 39 in good health. CDR3s include the opening cysteine and the closing phenylalanine or tryptophan. D genes are given only for firm matches. Not every row has a clone size; where given, it reads once, few, many or a size class.

few,TRBJ2-3,TRBV2,-,CASIGTDTQYF,TGTGCCAGCATTGGAACAGATACGCAGTATTTT
-,TRBJ2-7,TRBV27,TRBD2,CASRWGSGAYEQYF,TGTGCCAGCAGGTGGGGAAGCGGGGCTTACGAGCAGTACTTC
many,TRBJ2-1,TRBV20-1,TRBD2,CSARRLAGGAYNEQFF,TGCAGTGCTAGAAGACTAGCGGGAGGGGCCTACAATGAGCAGTTCTTC
many,TRBJ1-2,TRBV4-2,-,CASSQDRGTGDGYTF,TGTGCCAGCAGCCAAGATAGAGGGACGGGGGATGGCTACACCTTC
many,TRBJ2-3,TRBV5-1,TRBD1,CASRTGNTDTQYF,TGCGCCAGCCGGACAGGAAACACAGATACGCAGTATTTT
-,TRBJ2-7,TRBV12-3/TRBV12-4,-,CASSLDRPSSYEQYF,TGTGCCAGCAGTCTCGACAGGCCTAGCTCCTACGAGCAGTACTTC
few,TRBJ1-1,TRBV11-1,-,CASSSQRTEAFF,TGTGCCAGCAGCTCTCAGAGGACTGAAGCTTTCTTT
-,TRBJ1-2,TRBV6-6,-,CASSSRGTPLGYGYTF,TGTGCCAGCAGTTCTAGGGGGACCCCGCTCGGATATGGCTACACCTTC
few,TRBJ2-7,TRBV2,-,CASSDKYGFYEQYF,TGTGCCAGCAGTGATAAATACGGGTTCTACGAGCAGTACTTC
-,TRBJ1-3,TRBV5-1,-,CASSLGRGASGNTIYF,TGCGCCAGCAGCTTGGGACGGGGCGCCTCTGGAAACACCATATATTTT
few,TRBJ1-2,TRBV5-1,-,CASGGGANYGYTF,TGCGCCAGCGGAGGAGGGGCAAACTATGGCTACACCTTC
-,TRBJ1-6,TRBV7-6,-,CASSSREWGSYNSPLHF,TGTGCCAGCAGCTCCCGAGAGTGGGGGTCCTATAATTCACCCCTCCACTTT
once,TRBJ2-5,TRBV29-1,-,CSVEGGSGQETQYF,TGCAGCGTTGAGGGGGGTTCGGGCCAAGAGACCCAGTACTTC
-,TRBJ1-2,TRBV11-2,-,CASSSVSRYGYTF,TGTGCCAGCAGCTCCGTTTCGCGCTATGGCTACACCTTC
few,TRBJ2-7,TRBV5-5,TRBD2,CASSLDLAGGNEQYF,TGTGCCAGCAGCTTGGACCTAGCGGGAGGAAACGAGCAGTACTTC
few,TRBJ2-3,TRBV7-9,-,CASSLNGLGADTQYF,TGTGCCAGCAGCTTGAACGGGCTGGGGGCAGATACGCAGTATTTT
-,TRBJ2-5,TRBV29-1,TRBD2,CSVAYFGGGAGNEQYF,TGCAGCGTTGCCTATTTCGGCGGGGGGGCAGGCAATGAGCAGTACTTC
-,TRBJ2-3,TRBV29-1,-,CSVELARAFTDTQYF,TGCAGCGTTGAGCTAGCCCGAGCCTTCACAGATACGCAGTATTTT
once,TRBJ2-5,TRBV7-2,TRBD2,CASRRPGGADETQYF,TGTGCCAGCAGGCGCCCCGGGGGGGCGGATGAGACCCAGTACTTC
-,TRBJ1-4,TRBV3-1,-,CASSQISVEEKLFF,TGTGCCAGCAGCCAAATTTCTGTTGAGGAAAAACTGTTTTTT
few,TRBJ2-1,TRBV12-3/TRBV12-4,TRBD2,CASSLGSGGLIREQFF,TGTGCCAGCAGTTTAGGGAGCGGGGGGCTCATCCGGGAGCAGTTCTTC
-,TRBJ2-1,TRBV3-1,-,CASSQARGSNEQFF,TGTGCCAGCAGCCAAGCCCGAGGGAGCAATGAGCAGTTCTTC
few,TRBJ2-7,TRBV28,-,CASTDTSSYEQYF,TGTGCCAGCACGGACACGAGCTCCTACGAGCAGTACTTC
-,TRBJ2-3,TRBV7-8,-,CVSISGSTDTQYF,TGTGTCAGCATCAGCGGAAGCACAGATACGCAGTATTTT
few,TRBJ2-1,TRBV28,-,CASTQRPDNEQFF,TGTGCCAGCACGCAGAGACCTGACAATGAGCAGTTCTTC
many,TRBJ2-7,TRBV9,-,CASSVEGGLSYEQYF,TGTGCCAGCAGCGTAGAAGGGGGGCTCTCCTACGAGCAGTACTTC
-,TRBJ2-1,TRBV7-2,TRBD2,CASSSPGLVIPGDNEQFF,TGCGCCAGCAGCTCTCCGGGACTAGTTATCCCCGGGGACAATGAGCAGTTCTTC
-,TRBJ1-6,TRBV2,-,CASSERASSYNSPLHF,TGTGCCAGCAGTGAGAGGGCGAGCTCCTATAATTCACCCCTCCACTTT
few,TRBJ1-4,TRBV28,-,CASGQLSTNEKLFF,TGTGCCAGCGGTCAACTTTCAACTAATGAAAAACTGTTTTTT
-,TRBJ2-2,TRBV12-3/TRBV12-4,-,CASSLIGQGRTGELFF,TGTGCCAGCAGTTTAATTGGGCAGGGTCGGACCGGGGAGCTGTTTTTT
-,TRBJ1-2,TRBV29-1,-,CSVESGQTNYGYTF,TGCAGCGTTGAATCAGGACAGACCAACTATGGCTACACCTTC
-,TRBJ1-2,TRBV7-2,-,CASSLVAPGATF,-
-,TRBJ1-5,TRBV9,-,CASSVTGGVGQPQHF,TGTGCCAGCAGCGTAACCGGGGGGGTGGGTCAGCCCCAGCATTTT
-,TRBJ2-1,TRBV9,-,CASSVEADFYNEQFF,TGTGCCAGCAGCGTAGAGGCAGATTTTTACAATGAGCAGTTCTTC
-,TRBJ1-2,TRBV5-1,-,CASSDGQPSYGYTF,TGCGCCAGCAGCGACGGGCAACCTAGCTATGGCTACACCTTC
-,TRBJ1-2,TRBV7-9,-,CASSRQTSYGYTF,TGTGCCAGCAGCCGTCAGACTTCATATGGCTACACCTTC
-,TRBJ2-2,TRBV9,-,CASSKIEQTTGELFF,TGTGCCAGCAGCAAAATCGAACAGACCACCGGGGAGCTGTTTTTT
few,TRBJ1-1,TRBV10-2,TRBD1,CASSESRGPDTEAFF,TGCGCCAGCAGTGAGTCCAGGGGGCCAGACACTGAAGCTTTCTTT
few,TRBJ2-4,TRBV12-3/TRBV12-4,TRBD1,CASSDRGIKNIQYF,TGTGCCAGCAGCGACAGGGGTATCAAAAACATTCAGTACTTC
-,TRBJ1-3,TRBV6-6,-,CASTAPGSWTIYF,TGTGCCAGCACCGCCCCCGGGAGTTGGACCATATATTTT
few,TRBJ1-1,TRBV18,-,CASSLQWEGDTEAFF,TGTGCCAGCTCACTGCAGTGGGAGGGAGACACTGAAGCTTTCTTT
many,TRBJ2-1,TRBV9,-,CASSPQWGVQWNEQFF,TGTGCCAGCAGCCCCCAGTGGGGGGTCCAGTGGAATGAGCAGTTCTTC